This T cell receptor beta chain was sequenced during a study of cytomegalovirus exposure and HLA in healthy donors. Across the study: An early data release held tens of millions of unique TCRs from HLA-typed donors.

Unmatched junction bases numbered 6, after V lost 5 bases and J lost 1 base. The CDR3 has 16 amino acids. The germline gives CDR1 LNHDA, CDR2 SQIVND (reference sequence). Healthy donors of bone marrow made up the group. Points on this clone: The antigen is undetermined.

Findings and limits, study-wide: Common viral pathogens (according to a later analysis) appeared linked to several of the most significant clusters. An analysis that was carried out later associated 16,000 or so TCR beta sequences with HLA alleles at 0.05 false discovery rate.

In the PCR, 60 Vbeta and 13 Jbeta primers were used. The assay was immunoSEQ multiplex PCR, and TCRdb's table has in-frame clones only and misses some. The sample contains 74,000 or so clones, 77% of which appear only once. The V call is TRBV19, the J call TRBJ2-3, with 10 bases lining up with TRBD2. This receptor was obtained from a man aged 45-65 years in good health and CMV-seropositive. The specimen sequenced was PBMCs. CDR3 amino acids: CASSPLAGSRTDTQYF. CDR3 coding DNA: TGTGCCAGTAGTCCACTAGCGGGAAGTCGCACAGATACGCAGTATTTT. The full variable domain, its missing parts supplied by reference TRBV19 and TRBJ2-3, is DGGITQSPKYLFRKEGQNVTLSCEQNLNHDAMYWYRQDPGQGLRLIYYSQIVNDFQKGDIAEGYSVSREKKESFPLTVTSAQKNPTAFYLCASSPLAGSRTDTQYFGPGTRLTVL.